Following are 18 T cell receptor beta chains from one sample sequenced in a study of glioma-infiltrating T cells. The iRepertoire nested amplicon-rescue multiplex PCR amplified TCR alpha and beta CDR3s from RNA. TCRdb re-derived calls from the multiplex PCR reads in MiXCR, one entry per CDR3 protein. The sample contains under 200,000 distinct CDR3 sequences, around 40% of which appear only once. Input material: glioma tissue, nonneoplastic brain tissue, or PBMCs (not recorded which). All receptors derive from a human donor with low-grade glioma or glioblastoma, undergoing nonglioma brain surgery, or in good health (not recorded which).

The gene calls are TRBV28 and TRBJ2-7; either TRBD1 or TRBD2 may supply D (6 bases each). This CDR3 region has 16 residues. Germline lookup yields CDR1 MDHEN and CDR2 SYDVKM. V lost 1 base, J lost 5 bases, and 18 bases lay in between. DNA for the CDR3: TGTGCCAGCAGTTTATTTGGGGTTGGAGGGGGGAACGAGCAGTACTTC. Amino acid sequence: CASSLFGVGGGNEQYF. The whole variable domain, filled in from reference TRBV28 and TRBJ2-7, reads DVKVTQSSRYLVKRTGEKVFLECVQDMDHENMFWYRQDPGLGLRLIYFSYDVKMKEKGDIPEGYSVSREKKERFSLILESASTNQTSMYLCASSLFGVGGGNEQYFGPGTRLTVT.

Notes on this clonotype: This may come from a read error, since a much larger clone is one base off. The CDR3 does not close with the conserved phenylalanine or tryptophan, likely indicating a read error. The rearrangement links TRBV20-1 to TRBJ1-4, with D unresolved. V lost 1 base and J lost 0, with 6 bases in between. The CDR3 is 14 amino acids. CDR1 is DFQATT and CDR2 is SNEGSKA in the germline V gene (reference sequence). The CDR3 coding sequence is TGCAGTGCTAGAGTACCAACAACTAATGAAAAACTGTTTCTT. This gives the protein CSARVPTTNEKLFL.

The CDR3, as DNA: TGTGCCAGCAGACAAGAGGACGGGGGAAATGAGCAGTTCTTC. It yields the protein CASRQEDGGNEQFF. The rearrangement joins TRBV7-2 to TRBJ2-1; maybe TRBD2 (6 bases). This CDR3 contains 14 residues. V lost 6 bases, J lost 7 bases, and 16 bases lay in between. Germline CDR1 and CDR2: SGHTA and FQGNSA.

The genes are TRBV2 and TRBJ2-1, with D unclear. The CDR3 runs to 13 residues. Germline CDR1 and CDR2: SNHLY and FYNNEI. The V end lost 6 bases, the J end lost 9 bases, and 15 bases lay between the germline ends. The CDR3 loop is CASSEVIGSEQFF. The CDR3, as DNA: TGTGCCAGCAGCGAGGTTATAGGCAGTGAGCAGTTCTTC. Looking up the rest from reference TRBV2 and TRBJ2-1 gives the full variable domain: EPEVTQTPSHQVTQMGQEVILRCVPISNHLYFYWYRQILGQKVEFLVSFYNNEISEKSEIFDDQFSVERPDGSNFTLKIRSTKLEDSAMYFCASSEVIGSEQFFGPGTRLTVL.

Remarks on this clonotype: A clone one base away is much larger, so this may be a read error. The chain is built from TRBV2 and TRBJ1-5; D possibly corresponds to TRBD1 (6 bases). V lost 10 bases to trimming and J lost 0 bases, with 13 bases between them. The CDR3 runs 14 residues. Germline loops: CDR1 SNHLY, CDR2 FYNNEI. The CDR3 bases are TGTGCCACCACCAGACAGGATAGCAATCAGCCCCAGCATTTT. Translating it yields CATTRQDSNQPQHF.

Many counts were recorded for this clonotype. The chain couples TRBV3-1 to TRBJ2-3; a weak D match, TRBD1 (6 bases). Germline CDR1 LGHDT, CDR2 YNNKEL (reference sequence). This CDR3 is built from 14 residues. Trimming took 4 bases from V and 2 from J, leaving 10 bases between them. The CDR3 is CASSLTGPTDTQYF. In nucleotides, the CDR3 is TGTGCCAGCAGCCTGACAGGACCCACAGATACGCAGTATTTT.

This clonotype has ten or more counts. The chain is built from TRBV19 and TRBJ1-2, with 8 bases that match TRBD1. Germline CDR1 LNHDA, CDR2 SQIVND (reference sequence). The V segment lost 9 bases and the J segment 4 bases; nucleotides outside the gene matches: 7. This CDR3 is built from 13 residues. CDR3 in DNA: TGTGCCAGCTCACCCGGGACAGGCTATGGCTACACCTTC. This encodes CASSPGTGYGYTF.

In regard to this clonotype: Germline and junction disagree at one end, which may indicate a read error. The V call is TRBV20-1, the J call TRBJ1-5; D might be TRBD1 (6 bases). The CDR3 is made up of 15 amino acids. Germline V CDR1 and CDR2: DFQATT, SNEGSKA (reference sequence). In nucleotides, the CDR3 is TGCAGTGCGGGCAGGGGTGGACACTACAATCAACCCCAGCATTTT. It encodes CSAGRGGHYNQPQHF.

The table lists this clonotype with a few counts. The chain joins TRBV28 to TRBJ2-3; D not certain. Germline V gene lookup returns CDR1 MDHEN and CDR2 SYDVKM. V lost 10 bases and J 8 bases, leaving 10 bases between the germline ends. CDR3 length equals 10 residues. The CDR3 region is CAISRVTQYF. CDR3 nucleotides: TGTGCCATTAGTCGGGTTACGCAGTATTTT.

The CDR3 loop reads CASSLSPQGGGGYTF. DNA of the CDR3: TGTGCCAGCAGTCTCTCTCCACAGGGCGGAGGCGGCTACACCTTC. This rearrangement joins TRBV6-1 to TRBJ1-2; the D gene is possibly TRBD1 (6 bases). Germline V lookup: CDR1 MNHNS, CDR2 SASEGT. The V and J ends lost 5 bases and 8 bases respectively, with 21 bases between them. This CDR3 contains 15 residues.

This clonotype has just a few counts. The genes are TRBV29-1 and TRBJ2-5; D is unclear. This CDR3 is built from 12 residues. V was shortened by 0 bases and J by 5 bases, with 7 bases between the two germline ends. Germline lookup yields CDR1 SQVTM and CDR2 ANQGSEA. CDR3 amino acids: CSVEDTVETQYF. In nucleotides, the CDR3 is TGCAGCGTTGAAGATACAGTCGAGACCCAGTACTTC.

By frequency in the sample, this clonotype is medium-sized. The rearrangement uses TRBV27 and TRBJ2-1; 10 bases are shared with TRBD2. Per germline, CDR1 MNHEY and CDR2 SMNVEV (reference sequence). The CDR3 runs 16 residues. V lost 5 bases to trimming and J lost 11 bases; unmatched junction nucleotides: 15. The CDR3 sequence: CASSPSPRTSGLQQFF. The DNA for the CDR3 is TGTGCCAGCAGTCCCTCCCCCCGGACTAGCGGACTTCAGCAGTTCTTC.

This clonotype occurred many times. This chain joins TRBV28 and TRBJ2-1; no clear D. CDR3 length: 14 amino acids. Germline CDR1 MDHEN, CDR2 SYDVKM. V dropped 4 bases and J dropped 1 base, with 8 bases sitting between them. The CDR3 DNA reads as TGTGCCAGCAGTTCCCCCCAGTCCTACAATGAGCAGTTCTTC. Translated: CASSSPQSYNEQFF. The whole variable domain, remainder taken from reference TRBV28 and TRBJ2-1, is DVKVTQSSRYLVKRTGEKVFLECVQDMDHENMFWYRQDPGLGLRLIYFSYDVKMKEKGDIPEGYSVSREKKERFSLILESASTNQTSMYLCASSSPQSYNEQFFGPGTRLTVL.

A word on this clonotype: This may come from a read error, since a much larger clone is one base off. Without the conserved terminal phenylalanine or tryptophan, this CDR3 likely stems from a read error. The chain employs TRBV20-1 and TRBJ2-1; D tentatively fits TRBD1 or TRBD2 (6 bases each). The CDR3 is made up of 15 amino acids. The V end was cut by 7 bases, the J end by 0 bases, with 16 bases between. The germline V gene encodes CDR1 DFQATT and CDR2 SNEGSKA (reference sequence). Here the CDR3 DNA reads TGCAGTGGGTCGGGGGCTGGGGGCTCCTACAATGAGCAGTTCTTA. It is translated as CSGSGAGGSYNEQFL.

This clonotype was seen more than once but under ten times. V and J are TRBV2 and TRBJ2-7, with unresolved D. Germline V CDR1 and CDR2: SNHLY, FYNNEI. With 3 bases removed from V and 0 bases from J, the gap between germline ends came to 9 bases. This CDR3 is built from 14 residues. The CDR3 is CASSDRLNSYEQYF. Here the CDR3 DNA reads TGTGCCAGCAGTGATCGGCTTAACTCCTACGAGCAGTACTTC.

This clonotype showed up just a few times. The chain employs TRBV3-1 and TRBJ1-1, with unresolved D. This CDR3 is 14 amino acids long. Per germline, CDR1 LGHDT and CDR2 YNNKEL (reference sequence). The V end lost 4 bases, the J end lost 3 bases, and 12 bases lay between the germline ends. The DNA of the CDR3 is TGTGCCAGCAGCCCTCAAAGTAGGGACACTGAAGCTTTCTTT. Translating it yields CASSPQSRDTEAFF.

As regards this clonotype: Being one base from a much bigger clone, this may be a read error. The chain joins TRBV2 to TRBJ1-1; D unclear. CDR1 and CDR2 (germline): SNHLY, FYNNEI. Trimming left V 4 bases short and J 2 bases short, with 11 bases between. CDR3 length: 14 amino acids. CDR3 region: CASSGAGPNTEAFF. The CDR3 bases are TGTGCCAGCAGTGGAGCCGGACCAAACACTGAAGCTTTCTTT.

About this clonotype itself: A much larger clone lies one base from this, so it may be a read error. The V and J genes are TRBV7-2 and TRBJ2-1; D is uncertain. CDR1 SGHTA and CDR2 FQGNSA come from the germline V gene. The CDR3 extends over 12 amino acids. The CDR3 coding sequence is TGTGCCAGCAGCTTAGCCTACAATGAGAAGTTCTTC. Encoded protein: CASSLAYNEKFF. Supplemented by reference TRBV7-2 and TRBJ2-1, the full variable domain reads GAGVSQSPSNKVTEKGKDVELRCDPISGHTALYWYRQSLGQGLEFLIYFQGNSAPDKSGLPSDRFSAERTGGSVSTLTIQRTQQEDSAVYLCASSLAYNEKFFGPGTRLTVL.